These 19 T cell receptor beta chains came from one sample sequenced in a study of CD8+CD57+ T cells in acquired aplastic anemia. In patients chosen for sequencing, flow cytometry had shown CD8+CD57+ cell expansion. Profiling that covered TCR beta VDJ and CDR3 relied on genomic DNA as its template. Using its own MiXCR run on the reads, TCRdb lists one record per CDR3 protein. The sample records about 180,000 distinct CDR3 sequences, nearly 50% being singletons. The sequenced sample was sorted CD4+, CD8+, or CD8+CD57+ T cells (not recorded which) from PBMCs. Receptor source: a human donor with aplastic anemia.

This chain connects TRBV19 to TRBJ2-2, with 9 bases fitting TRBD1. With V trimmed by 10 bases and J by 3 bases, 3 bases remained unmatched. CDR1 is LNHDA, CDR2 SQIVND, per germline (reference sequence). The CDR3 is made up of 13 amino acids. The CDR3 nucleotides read TGTGCCACTCGGGACAGGGACACCGGGGAGCTGTTTTTT. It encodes CATRDRDTGELFF. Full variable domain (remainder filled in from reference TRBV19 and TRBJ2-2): DGGITQSPKYLFRKEGQNVTLSCEQNLNHDAMYWYRQDPGQGLRLIYYSQIVNDFQKGDIAEGYSVSREKKESFPLTVTSAQKNPTAFYLCATRDRDTGELFFGEGSRLTVL.

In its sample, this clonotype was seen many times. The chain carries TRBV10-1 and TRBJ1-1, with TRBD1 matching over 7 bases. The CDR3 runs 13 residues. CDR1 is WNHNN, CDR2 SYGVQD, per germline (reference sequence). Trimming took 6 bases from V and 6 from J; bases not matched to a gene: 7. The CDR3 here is CASRDHRGAEAFF. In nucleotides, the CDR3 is TGCGCCAGCAGGGACCACAGGGGCGCTGAAGCTTTCTTT.

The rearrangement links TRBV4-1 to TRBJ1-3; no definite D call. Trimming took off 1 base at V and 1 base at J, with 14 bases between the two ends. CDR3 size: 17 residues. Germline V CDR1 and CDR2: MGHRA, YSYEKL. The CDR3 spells CASSQVTRAFSGNTIYF. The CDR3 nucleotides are TGCGCCAGCAGCCAAGTGACAAGGGCCTTTTCTGGAAACACCATATATTTT.

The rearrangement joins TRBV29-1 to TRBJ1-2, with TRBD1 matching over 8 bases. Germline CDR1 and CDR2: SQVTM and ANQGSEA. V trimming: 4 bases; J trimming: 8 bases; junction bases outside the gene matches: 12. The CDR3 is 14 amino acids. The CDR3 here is CSVGAGRGLSGYTF. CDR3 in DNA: TGCAGCGTTGGGGCGGGCAGGGGGCTTTCGGGCTACACCTTC.

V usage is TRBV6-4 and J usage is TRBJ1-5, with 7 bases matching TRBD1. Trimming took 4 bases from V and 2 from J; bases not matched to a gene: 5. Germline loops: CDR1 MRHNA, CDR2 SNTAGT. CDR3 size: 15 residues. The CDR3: CASSAQGGGNQPQHF. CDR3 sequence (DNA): TGTGCCAGCAGTGCGCAGGGGGGGGGCAATCAGCCCCAGCATTTT.

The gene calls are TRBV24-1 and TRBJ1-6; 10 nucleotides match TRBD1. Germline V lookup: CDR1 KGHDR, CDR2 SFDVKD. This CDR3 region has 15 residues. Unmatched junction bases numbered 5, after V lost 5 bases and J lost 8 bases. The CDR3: CATSVTGTGDSPLHF. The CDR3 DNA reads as TGTGCCACCAGTGTAACCGGGACAGGGGATTCACCCCTCCACTTT.

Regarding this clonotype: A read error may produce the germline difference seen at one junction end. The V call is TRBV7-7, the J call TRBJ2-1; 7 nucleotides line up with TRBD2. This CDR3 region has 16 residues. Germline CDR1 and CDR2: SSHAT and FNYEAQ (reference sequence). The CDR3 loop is CASSPQAGVQYNQQFF. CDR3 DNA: TGTGCTAGCAGCCCTCAGGCGGGGGTGCAATACAATCAGCAGTTCTTC.

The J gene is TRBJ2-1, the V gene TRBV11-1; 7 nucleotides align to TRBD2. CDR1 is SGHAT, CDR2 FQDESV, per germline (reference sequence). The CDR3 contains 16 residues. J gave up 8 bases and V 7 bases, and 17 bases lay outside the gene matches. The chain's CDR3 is CASTLGASGGGYEQFF. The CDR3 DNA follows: TGTGCCAGCACCCTCGGGGCTAGCGGAGGCGGATATGAGCAGTTCTTC.

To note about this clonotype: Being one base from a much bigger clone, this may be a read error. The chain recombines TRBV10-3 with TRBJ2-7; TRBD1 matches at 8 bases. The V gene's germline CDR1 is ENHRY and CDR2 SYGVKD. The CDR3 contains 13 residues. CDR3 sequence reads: CASSPQGAYEQYV. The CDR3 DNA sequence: TGTGCCAGCAGTCCACAGGGGGCCTACGAGCAGTACGTC.

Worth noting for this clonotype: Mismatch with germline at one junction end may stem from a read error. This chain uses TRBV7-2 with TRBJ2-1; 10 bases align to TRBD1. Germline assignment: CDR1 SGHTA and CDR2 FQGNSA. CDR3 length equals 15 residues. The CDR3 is CASSRTGGTYNEHFF. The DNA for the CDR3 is TGTGCCAGCAGTAGGACAGGGGGAACCTACAATGAGCATTTCTTC.

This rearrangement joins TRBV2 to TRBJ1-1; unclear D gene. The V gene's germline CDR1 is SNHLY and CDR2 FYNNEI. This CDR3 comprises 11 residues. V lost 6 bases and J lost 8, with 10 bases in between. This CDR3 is CASRGRPEAFF. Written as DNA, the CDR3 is TGTGCCAGCAGAGGACGGCCGGAAGCTTTCTTT.

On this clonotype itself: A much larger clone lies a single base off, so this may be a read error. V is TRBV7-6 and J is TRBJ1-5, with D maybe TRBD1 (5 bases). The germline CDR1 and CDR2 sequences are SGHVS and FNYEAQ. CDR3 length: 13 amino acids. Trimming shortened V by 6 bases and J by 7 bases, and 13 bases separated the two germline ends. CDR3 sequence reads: CASSDKGTQPQHF. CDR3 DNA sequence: TGTGCCAGCAGTGACAAAGGGACCCAGCCCCAGCATTTT.

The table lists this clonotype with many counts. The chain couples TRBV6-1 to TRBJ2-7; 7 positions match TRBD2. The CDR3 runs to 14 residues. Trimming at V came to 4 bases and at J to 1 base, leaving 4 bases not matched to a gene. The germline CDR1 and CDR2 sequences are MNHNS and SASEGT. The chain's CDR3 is CASSVDGRSYEQYF. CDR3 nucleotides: TGTGCCAGCAGTGTGGACGGGAGGTCCTACGAGCAGTACTTC.

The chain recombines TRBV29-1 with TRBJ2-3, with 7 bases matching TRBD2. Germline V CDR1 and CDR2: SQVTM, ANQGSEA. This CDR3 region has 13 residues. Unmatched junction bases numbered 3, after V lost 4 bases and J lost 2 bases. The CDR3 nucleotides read TGCAGCGTTGCTCTAGCGGACACAGATACGCAGTATTTT. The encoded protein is CSVALADTDTQYF.

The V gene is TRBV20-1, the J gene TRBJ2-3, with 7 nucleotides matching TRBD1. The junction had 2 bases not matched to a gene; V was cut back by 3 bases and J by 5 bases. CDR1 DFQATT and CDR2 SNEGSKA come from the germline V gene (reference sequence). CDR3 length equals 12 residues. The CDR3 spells CSASAGGDTQYF. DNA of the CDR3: TGCAGTGCTAGCGCAGGGGGAGATACGCAGTATTTT.

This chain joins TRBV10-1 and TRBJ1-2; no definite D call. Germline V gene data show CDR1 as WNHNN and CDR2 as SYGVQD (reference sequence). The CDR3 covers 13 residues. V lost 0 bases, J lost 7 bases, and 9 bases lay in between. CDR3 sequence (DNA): TGCGCCAGCAGTGAGTCAAGGTTAACTGGCTACACCTTC. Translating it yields CASSESRLTGYTF.

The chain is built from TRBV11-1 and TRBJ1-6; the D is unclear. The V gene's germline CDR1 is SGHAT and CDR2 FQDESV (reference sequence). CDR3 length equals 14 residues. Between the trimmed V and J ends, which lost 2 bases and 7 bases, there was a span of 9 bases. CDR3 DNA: TGTGCCAGCAGCTTAAACACAGAGAATTCACCCCTCCACTTT. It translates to CASSLNTENSPLHF.

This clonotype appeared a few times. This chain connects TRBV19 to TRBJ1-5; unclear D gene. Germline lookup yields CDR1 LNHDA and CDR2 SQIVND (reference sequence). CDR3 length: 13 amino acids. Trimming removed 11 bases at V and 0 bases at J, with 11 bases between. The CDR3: CACSVFSNQPQHF. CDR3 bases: TGTGCCTGTTCAGTGTTTAGCAATCAGCCCCAGCATTTT.

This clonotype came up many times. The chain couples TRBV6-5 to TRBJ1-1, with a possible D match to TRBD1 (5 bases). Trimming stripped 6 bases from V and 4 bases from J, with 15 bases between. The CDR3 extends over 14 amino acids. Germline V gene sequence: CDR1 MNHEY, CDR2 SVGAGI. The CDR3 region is CASSRDGTTTEAFF. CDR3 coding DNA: TGTGCCAGCAGCCGGGACGGTACCACCACTGAAGCTTTCTTT.